This entry lists 13 T cell receptor beta chains sequenced from one sample in a study of siplizumab effects on memory and regulatory T cells. The data were produced by immunoSEQ multiplex PCR, yet TCRdb's version contains in-frame clones alone and is incomplete. Of about 100,000 clones in the sample, 80% to 95% are singletons; the top ten hold 0.15%. The source material was CD4+ T cells sorted from blood. These receptors came from a human donor in good health.

The rearrangement joins TRBV18 to TRBJ2-1; TRBD1 matches 8 bases. The trim removed 4 bases at V and 5 bases at J, leaving 7 bases unmatched. In germline, CDR1 is KGHSH, CDR2 LQKENI. The CDR3 sequence is 15 residues long. The CDR3 region is CASSHETGADNEQFF. The CDR3 nucleotides are TGTGCCAGCTCACATGAGACAGGGGCAGACAATGAGCAGTTCTTC.

CDR3 bases: TGTGCCAGCAGAGGATCATCCCGGGCAGAAAAACTGTTTTTT. Residues: CASRGSSRAEKLFF. This rearrangement joins TRBV7-9 to TRBJ1-4; no clear D. The germline V gene has CDR1 SEHNR and CDR2 FQNEAQ (reference sequence). The CDR3 consists of 14 residues. V was shortened by 6 bases and J by 8 bases, with 16 bases between the two germline ends. Using reference TRBV7-9 and TRBJ1-4 for the parts outside the CDR3, the full variable domain is DTGVSQNPRHKITKRGQNVTFRCDPISEHNRLYWYRQTLGQGPEFLTYFQNEAQLEKSRLLSDRFSAERPKGSFSTLEIQRTEQGDSAMYLCASRGSSRAEKLFFGSGTQLSVL.

The V gene is TRBV28, the J gene TRBJ1-1; the D is unclear. CDR3 length: 14 amino acids. Looked up from germline, CDR1 is MDHEN and CDR2 is SYDVKM. The V end lost 5 bases, the J end lost 5 bases, and 15 bases lay between the germline ends. The CDR3: CASSPRPQRTEAFF. The CDR3 DNA follows: TGTGCCAGCAGTCCCCGTCCTCAACGAACTGAAGCTTTCTTT. Full variable domain (outside the CDR3, taken from reference TRBV28 and TRBJ1-1): DVKVTQSSRYLVKRTGEKVFLECVQDMDHENMFWYRQDPGLGLRLIYFSYDVKMKEKGDIPEGYSVSREKKERFSLILESASTNQTSMYLCASSPRPQRTEAFFGQGTRLTVV.

The rearrangement uses TRBV19 and TRBJ2-5; 7 bases are shared with TRBD2. Germline V lookup: CDR1 LNHDA, CDR2 SQIVND (reference sequence). This CDR3 contains 15 residues. The junction had 10 bases not matched to a gene; V was cut back by 5 bases and J by 4 bases. In DNA form, the CDR3 reads TGTGCCAGTAGTCCGCGGACTAGTTTTGTAGAGACCCAGTACTTC. The encoded protein is CASSPRTSFVETQYF.

The chain combines TRBV27 with TRBJ1-6; perhaps TRBD1 as D (5 bases). CDR3 length: 17 residues. Trimming pared 3 bases from V and 6 bases from J, leaving 18 bases between. Germline CDR1 MNHEY, CDR2 SMNVEV (reference sequence). This CDR3 is CASSFIEAFGGNSPLHF. The CDR3, as DNA: TGTGCCAGCAGTTTCATCGAAGCCTTCGGGGGTAATTCACCCCTCCACTTT.

The J gene is TRBJ2-5, the V gene TRBV5-1; 14 nucleotides line up with TRBD2. V lost 7 bases to trimming and J lost 2 bases; unmatched junction nucleotides: 7. The CDR3 consists of 16 residues. In germline, CDR1 is SGHRS, CDR2 YFSETQ. This CDR3 reads CASRLAGGLGQETQYF. As DNA, the CDR3 is TGCGCCAGCCGACTAGCGGGGGGGCTTGGGCAAGAGACCCAGTACTTC. Combining the CDR3 with reference TRBV5-1 and TRBJ2-5 gives the whole variable domain KAGVTQTPRYLIKTRGQQVTLSCSPISGHRSVSWYQQTPGQGLQFLFEYFSETQRNKGNFPGRFSGRQFSNSRSEMNVSTLELGDSALYLCASRLAGGLGQETQYFGPGTRLLVL.

The CDR3 DNA is TGTGCCAGCACCCGGACAGCAATTAACTATGGCTACACCTTC. Protein sequence: CASTRTAINYGYTF. The chain recombines TRBV2 with TRBJ1-2, with D maybe TRBD1 (6 bases). The germline V gene has CDR1 SNHLY and CDR2 FYNNEI. The CDR3 has 14 amino acids. Trimming took 7 bases from V and 1 from J, leaving 13 bases between them.

This clone was counted once. The chain employs TRBV7-2 and TRBJ1-6; D ambiguous. CDR1 is SGHTA, CDR2 FQGNSA, per germline. CDR3 size: 14 residues. With 2 bases removed from V and 10 bases from J, the gap between germline ends came to 12 bases. The CDR3 bases are TGTGCCAGCAGCTTACGTGACCCTCGGTCACCCCTCCACTTT. It specifies CASSLRDPRSPLHF.

The chain carries TRBV12-5 and TRBJ2-1, with D unresolved. V dropped 5 bases and J dropped 8 bases, with 16 bases sitting between them. Germline assignment: CDR1 LGHNT and CDR2 FRNRAP. The CDR3 spans 14 residues. CDR3 in DNA: TGTGCTAGTGGTCCCCCCCAGGTCGCGGATGAGCAGTTCTTC. It codes for CASGPPQVADEQFF.

This chain joins TRBV21-1 and TRBJ1-2; TRBD1, the table's D call, was not compared with the DNA. TRBV21-1 is assigned pseudogene status. This CDR3 comprises 14 residues. CDR3: CASSKRGTEDGYTF. The CDR3 region has the DNA TGTGCCAGCAGCAAAAGGGGGACGGAGGATGGCTACACCTTC.

This clone was detected only once. This sequence joins TRBV18 and TRBJ1-3; 10 bases are shared with TRBD1. Germline trimming cut 4 bases from V and 1 base from J; bases unmatched to any gene: 4. This CDR3 is 16 amino acids long. Germline CDR1 is KGHSH and CDR2 is LQKENI. The CDR3 bases are TGTGCCAGCTCACTGGGACAGGGGATATCTGGAAACACCATATATTTT. This sequence encodes CASSLGQGISGNTIYF.

The chain combines TRBV5-1 with TRBJ2-5; 11 bases fit TRBD2. V gave up 2 bases and J gave up 1 base; unmatched junction bases: 10. CDR3 size: 18 residues. The germline gives CDR1 SGHRS, CDR2 YFSETQ. CDR3 coding DNA: TGCGCCAGCAGCTTAGGGTTCCTAGCGGGGGGCGGCCAAGAGACCCAGTACTTC. Translation gives CASSLGFLAGGGQETQYF. Together with reference TRBV5-1 and TRBJ2-5, the CDR3 gives the full variable domain: KAGVTQTPRYLIKTRGQQVTLSCSPISGHRSVSWYQQTPGQGLQFLFEYFSETQRNKGNFPGRFSGRQFSNSRSEMNVSTLELGDSALYLCASSLGFLAGGGQETQYFGPGTRLLVL.

The chain joins TRBV6-1 to TRBJ1-1; D ambiguous. Germline V gene lookup returns CDR1 MNHNS and CDR2 SASEGT. The CDR3 length is 13 residues. Trimming pared 8 bases from V and 2 bases from J, leaving 12 bases between. CDR3 bases: TGTGCCAGCGTTACTCGACTAAACACTGAAGCTTTCTTT. Amino acids: CASVTRLNTEAFF.